The 24 T cell receptor beta chains in this list originate from one sample, sequenced in a study of beta chain features in type 1 diabetes (dated by TCRdb to the late 2010s). What the research found in general, with its limitations: A moderate but significant shortening of TCRB CDR3 length was observed in type 1 diabetes patients in all four CD4+ subsets.

Preparation of the library involved the immunoSEQ multiplex PCR assay. The entire isolated RNA was reverse transcribed using the High Capacity cDNA Reverse Transcription Kit, and thus expressed TCRB transcripts were sequenced. The table was pulled from immuneACCESS by TCRdb, which kept in-frame rearrangements only. Such tables lose some clones; where checked, under half of the loss comes from unresolved V genes, and the rest has no known cause. The sample table shows about 370,000 clones, and 9.5% to 10% are seen once. Approximately 0.55% of the sample lies in the top ten. No antigen is known for these receptors. The specimen sequenced was central memory CD4+ T cells from blood. The source of these receptors is a man under 40 with type 1 diabetes.

In its sample, this clone was seen a few times. The CDR3 region has the DNA TGTGCCAGCAGCTCACAGGACAATGAGCAGTTCTTC. It yields the protein CASSSQDNEQFF. The V gene is TRBV7-6, the J gene TRBJ2-1, with D possibly matching TRBD1 (5 bases). Trimming pared 4 bases from V and 5 bases from J, leaving 6 bases between. This CDR3 comprises 12 residues. Germline CDR1 reads SGHVS; CDR2 reads FNYEAQ.

This clone was recorded a few times. The chain has TRBV5-1 and TRBJ1-1; D not resolved. Germline V gene sequence: CDR1 SGHRS, CDR2 YFSETQ. The CDR3 has 14 amino acids. The ends were cut back, 0 bases at V and 3 bases at J, with 9 bases in the middle. CDR3 loop: CASSLGEEYTEAFF. The CDR3 DNA follows: TGCGCCAGCAGCTTGGGGGAGGAGTACACTGAAGCTTTCTTT.

This clone was picked up a small number of times. The chain combines TRBV5-1 with TRBJ2-3, with 12 bases that match TRBD2. J lost 3 bases, V lost 4 bases, and 3 bases had no gene match. Per the germline V gene, CDR1 is SGHRS and CDR2 is YFSETQ. CDR3 length equals 15 residues. This CDR3 reads CASSAGTSGTDTQYF. The CDR3 region has the DNA TGCGCCAGCAGCGCCGGGACTAGCGGGACAGATACGCAGTATTTT.

This clone was seen only a few times. Other DNA sequences from this sample encode an identical CDR3 as well. The V gene is TRBV6-1, the J gene TRBJ1-1, with 8 bases matching TRBD1. J lost 4 bases, V lost 3 bases, and 1 base had no gene match. From germline, CDR1 is MNHNS and CDR2 SASEGT. CDR3 length equals 13 residues. In DNA, the CDR3 is TGTGCCAGCAGTGAGCAGGGGGCCACTGAAGCTTTCTTT. Translating it yields CASSEQGATEAFF.

The chain recombines TRBV6-5 with TRBJ2-5; 11 bases map to TRBD2. The germline V gene has CDR1 MNHEY and CDR2 SVGAGI. This CDR3 comprises 15 residues. Trimming took 5 bases from V and 3 from J; bases not matched to a gene: 5. CDR3 loop: CASSRFSGREETQYF. The DNA for the CDR3 is TGTGCCAGCAGTCGCTTTAGCGGGAGGGAAGAGACCCAGTACTTC.

This clone appeared many times. The chain couples TRBV19 to TRBJ1-4; no clear D gene. The CDR3 totals 13 residues. The germline CDR1 and CDR2 sequences are LNHDA and SQIVND (reference sequence). V gave up 11 bases and J gave up 5 bases, with 15 bases separating them. CDR3 loop: CAAQTGENEKLFF. CDR3 nucleotide sequence: TGTGCCGCTCAGACCGGGGAGAATGAAAAACTGTTTTTT. Using reference TRBV19 and TRBJ1-4 for the parts outside the CDR3, the full variable domain is DGGITQSPKYLFRKEGQNVTLSCEQNLNHDAMYWYRQDPGQGLRLIYYSQIVNDFQKGDIAEGYSVSREKKESFPLTVTSAQKNPTAFYLCAAQTGENEKLFFGSGTQLSVL.

The chain recombines TRBV18 with TRBJ2-1; D possibly corresponds to TRBD2 (6 bases). Trimming took 3 bases from V and 6 from J, leaving 6 bases between them. Germline V lookup: CDR1 KGHSH, CDR2 LQKENI. The CDR3 length is 12 residues. Written as DNA, the CDR3 is TGTGCCAGCTCACCGACTAGCAATGAGCAGTTCTTC. Protein product: CASSPTSNEQFF.

The V gene is TRBV20-1, the J gene TRBJ2-1, with a possible D match to TRBD2 (6 bases). Germline assignment: CDR1 DFQATT and CDR2 SNEGSKA (reference sequence). The CDR3 has 11 residues. CDR3 in DNA: TGCAGGGTAGGAGGGGACAATGAGCAGTTCTTC. Translated, it gives CRVGGDNEQFF.

This clone was found a few times. The chain recombines TRBV11-2 with TRBJ2-1; either TRBD1 or TRBD2 may supply D (5 bases each). The CDR3 is 15 residues long. CDR1 SGHAT and CDR2 FQNNGV come from the germline V gene. V was shortened by 5 bases and J by 6 bases, with 17 bases between the two germline ends. Here the CDR3 reads CASSPYQGVGNEQFF. The CDR3 nucleotides read TGTGCCAGCAGCCCCTACCAGGGAGTAGGCAATGAGCAGTTCTTC.

This clone has a count of ten or more. The CDR3 DNA sequence: TGTGCCATCACCGGGGCCCACACCGGGGAGCTGTTTTTT. It is translated as CAITGAHTGELFF. V is TRBV10-3 and J is TRBJ2-2; D is tentatively TRBD1 or TRBD2 (5 bases each). The CDR3 runs 13 residues. The V end was cut by 7 bases, the J end by 3 bases, with 9 bases between. CDR1 is ENHRY, CDR2 SYGVKD, per germline.

The V call is TRBV7-8, the J call TRBJ2-7; TRBD1 agrees at 10 bases. Unmatched junction bases numbered 5, after V lost 6 bases and J lost 3 bases. The length of the CDR3 is 14 residues. Per the germline V gene, CDR1 is SGHVS and CDR2 is FQNEAQ. The CDR3, as DNA: TGTGCCAGCAGTTCGGACAGGGGGAACTACGAGCAGTACTTC. Amino acid sequence: CASSSDRGNYEQYF.

This clone was seen a handful of times. The CDR3 nucleotides are TGTGCCAGCAGTCAACAGGGGAGTAGCACTGAAGCTTTCTTT. This sequence encodes CASSQQGSSTEAFF. The J gene is TRBJ1-1, the V gene TRBV2; 7 bases align to TRBD1. Trimming cost V 5 bases and J 4 bases; bases outside gene matches: 7. There are 14 residues in the CDR3. CDR1 and CDR2 from the germline V gene are SNHLY and FYNNEI. The full variable domain, its missing parts supplied by reference TRBV2 and TRBJ1-1, is EPEVTQTPSHQVTQMGQEVILRCVPISNHLYFYWYRQILGQKVEFLVSFYNNEISEKSEIFDDQFSVERPDGSNFTLKIRSTKLEDSAMYFCASSQQGSSTEAFFGQGTRLTVV.

The rearrangement joins TRBV27 to TRBJ1-2; unclear D gene. This CDR3 has 15 residues. The germline CDR1 and CDR2 sequences are MNHEY and SMNVEV (reference sequence). V was trimmed by 3 bases and J by 3 bases, leaving 14 bases between them. The CDR3 loop reads CASSLEGLGYYGYTF. Here the CDR3 DNA reads TGTGCCAGCAGTTTGGAGGGTTTGGGCTACTATGGCTACACCTTC.

Concerning this clone: The junction departs from germline at one end; a sequencing error may be responsible. V usage is TRBV7-9 and J usage is TRBJ2-7, with D possibly matching TRBD1 (6 bases). This CDR3 is built from 15 residues. Germline CDR1 is SEHNR and CDR2 is FQNEAQ (reference sequence). CDR3 amino acids: CASSHHIGGSYEQYF. In DNA form, the CDR3 reads TGCGCCAGCAGCCACCATATAGGGGGCTCCTACGAGCAGTACTTC.

This rearrangement joins TRBV15 to TRBJ2-3, with a possible D match to TRBD1 (5 bases). Trimming took off 8 bases at V and 2 bases at J, with 14 bases between the two ends. CDR1 and CDR2 (germline): LNHNV, YYDKDF (reference sequence). The CDR3 has 14 amino acids. CDR3 DNA: TGTGCCACCGACCAAGGGGCTAACACAGATACGCAGTATTTT. This codes for CATDQGANTDTQYF.

This clone was picked up a small number of times. The V gene is TRBV7-2, the J gene TRBJ1-2; no definite D call. V lost 5 bases, J lost 6 bases, and 13 bases lay in between. There are 13 residues in the CDR3. In germline, CDR1 is SGHTA, CDR2 FQGNSA. This CDR3 is CASSQGSQDGYTF. For the CDR3, the DNA is TGTGCCAGCAGCCAAGGGAGCCAGGATGGCTACACCTTC.

V gene TRBV7-2 combines with J gene TRBJ1-5, with 7 nucleotides matching TRBD1. J lost 7 bases, V lost 2 bases, and 8 bases had no gene match. The CDR3 extends over 15 amino acids. The germline CDR1 and CDR2 sequences are SGHTA and FQGNSA. CDR3 nucleotides: TGTGCCAGCAGCTTATTAGGGACAGCGGGGCAGCCCCAGCATTTT. This translates into CASSLLGTAGQPQHF.

This rearrangement joins TRBV6-6 to TRBJ1-5; D ambiguous. Looked up from germline, CDR1 is MNHNY and CDR2 is SVGAGI (reference sequence). V was pared by 0 bases and J by 5 bases, with 5 bases between. This CDR3 spans 13 amino acids. In nucleotides, the CDR3 is TGTGCCAGCAGTTACTCGAGGTATCAGCCCCAGCATTTT. This gives the protein CASSYSRYQPQHF.

This clone was recorded a few times. The chain couples TRBV11-3 to TRBJ1-2; D is ambiguous. V was pared by 3 bases and J by 2 bases, with 16 bases between. Germline V gene lookup returns CDR1 SGHNT and CDR2 YENEEA. CDR3 length: 16 amino acids. DNA of the CDR3: TGTGCCAGCAGCTTCCCCGGGAGGCGGAGCAACTATGGCTACACCTTC. Its protein is CASSFPGRRSNYGYTF.

The CDR3 loop is CASSSKSSAGAAKEQFF. In DNA, the CDR3 is TGTGCCAGCAGCTCGAAATCTTCGGCAGGGGCCGCAAAAGAGCAGTTCTTC. This rearrangement joins TRBV7-2 to TRBJ2-1, with TRBD1 as a possible D gene (6 bases). Germline V CDR1 and CDR2: SGHTA, FQGNSA. The CDR3 sequence is 17 residues long. V was pared by 4 bases and J by 10 bases, with 26 bases between.

This chain connects TRBV7-2 to TRBJ1-3; TRBD1 is a possible D gene (6 bases). Germline assignment: CDR1 SGHTA and CDR2 FQGNSA. Trimming cost V 3 bases and J 4 bases, with 25 bases left between them. CDR3 length: 19 residues. The CDR3 DNA reads as TGTGCCAGCAGCTTGCAGAGCCCCCGCACAGGGTGGGCAGGAAACACCATATATTTT. Translated, it gives CASSLQSPRTGWAGNTIYF.

The chain has TRBV6-6 and TRBJ2-1; a possible D gene is TRBD2 (5 bases). CDR1 and CDR2 from the germline V gene are MNHNY and SVGAGI (reference sequence). Trimming removed 5 bases from V and 2 bases from J, with 16 bases in between. The CDR3 is 16 residues long. CDR3 DNA: TGTGCCAGCAGTCCCCGGCTGGAGGACCCCTACAATGAGCAGTTCTTC. This translates into CASSPRLEDPYNEQFF.

The chain has TRBV18 and TRBJ2-7, with 7 nucleotides matching TRBD2. The CDR3 has 15 residues. Unmatched junction bases numbered 5, after V lost 3 bases and J lost 0 bases. The germline V gene has CDR1 KGHSH and CDR2 LQKENI. The CDR3: CASSPGGDFSYEQYF. The CDR3, as DNA: TGTGCCAGCTCACCGGGGGGGGATTTCTCCTACGAGCAGTACTTC.

This clone was recorded a few times. The J gene is TRBJ2-1, the V gene TRBV11-1, with D possibly matching TRBD1 (6 bases). Trimming stripped 7 bases from V and 0 bases from J, with 16 bases between. The length of the CDR3 is 16 residues. Germline values: CDR1 SGHAT, CDR2 FQDESV (reference sequence). This CDR3 reads CASTALGTFSYNEQFF. CDR3 bases: TGTGCCAGCACGGCCTTAGGGACATTCTCCTACAATGAGCAGTTCTTC.